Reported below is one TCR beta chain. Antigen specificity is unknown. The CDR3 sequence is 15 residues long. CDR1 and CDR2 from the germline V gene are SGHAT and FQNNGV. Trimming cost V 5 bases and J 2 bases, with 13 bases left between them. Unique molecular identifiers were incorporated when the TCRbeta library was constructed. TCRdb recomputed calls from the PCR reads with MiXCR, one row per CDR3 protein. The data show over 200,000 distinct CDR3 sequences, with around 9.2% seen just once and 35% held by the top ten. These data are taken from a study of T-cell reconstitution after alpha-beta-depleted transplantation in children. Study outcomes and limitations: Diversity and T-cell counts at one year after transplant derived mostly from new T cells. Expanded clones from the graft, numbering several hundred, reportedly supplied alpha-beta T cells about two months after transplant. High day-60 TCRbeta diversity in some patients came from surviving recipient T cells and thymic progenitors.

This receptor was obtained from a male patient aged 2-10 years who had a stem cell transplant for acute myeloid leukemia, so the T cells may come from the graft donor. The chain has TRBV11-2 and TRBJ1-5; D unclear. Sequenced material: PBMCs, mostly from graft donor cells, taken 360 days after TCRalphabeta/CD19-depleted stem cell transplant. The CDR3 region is CASSPGIRGNQPQHF. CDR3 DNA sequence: TGTGCCAGCAGCCCTGGGATACGGGGCAATCAGCCCCAGCATTTT.